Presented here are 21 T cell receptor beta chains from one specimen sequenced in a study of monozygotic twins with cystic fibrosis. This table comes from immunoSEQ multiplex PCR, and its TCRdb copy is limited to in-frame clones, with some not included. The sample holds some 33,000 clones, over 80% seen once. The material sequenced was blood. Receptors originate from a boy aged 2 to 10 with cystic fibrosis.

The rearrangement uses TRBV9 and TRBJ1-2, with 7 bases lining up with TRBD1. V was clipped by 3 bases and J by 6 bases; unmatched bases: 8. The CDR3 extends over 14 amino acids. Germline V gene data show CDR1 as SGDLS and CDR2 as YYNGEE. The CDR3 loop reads CASSAVQGTHGYTF. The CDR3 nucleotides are TGTGCCAGCAGCGCCGTACAGGGGACCCATGGCTACACCTTC. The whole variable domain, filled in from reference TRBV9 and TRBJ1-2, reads DSGVTQTPKHLITATGQRVTLRCSPRSGDLSVYWYQQSLDQGLQFLIQYYNGEERAKGNILERFSAQQFPDLHSELNLSSLELGDSALYFCASSAVQGTHGYTFGSGTRLTVV.

The CDR3 DNA reads as TGTGCCAGCAGCCCTCAGGGGGGCAACTATGGCTACACCTTC. This gives the protein CASSPQGGNYGYTF. The rearrangement joins TRBV11-2 to TRBJ1-2, with TRBD1 matching over 7 bases. Germline V CDR1 and CDR2: SGHAT, FQNNGV. V lost 5 bases, J lost 2 bases, and 5 bases stayed unmatched. CDR3 size: 14 residues.

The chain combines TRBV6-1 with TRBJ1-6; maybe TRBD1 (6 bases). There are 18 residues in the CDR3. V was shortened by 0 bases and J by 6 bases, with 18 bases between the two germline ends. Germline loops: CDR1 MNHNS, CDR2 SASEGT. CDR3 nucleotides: TGTGCCAGCAGTGAAGCGCGGGCAGGGGTCGGACTTAATTCACCCCTCCACTTT. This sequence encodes CASSEARAGVGLNSPLHF.

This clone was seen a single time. The CDR3 nucleotides read TGTGCCAGCAGTTCCCGGACAGGGCTCGGGAACACTGAAGCTTTCTTT. Encoded protein: CASSSRTGLGNTEAFF. The chain combines TRBV27 with TRBJ1-1, with TRBD1 matching over 8 bases. With V trimmed by 4 bases and J by 1 base, 8 bases remained unmatched. This CDR3 comprises 16 residues. Germline V lookup: CDR1 MNHEY, CDR2 SMNVEV (reference sequence).

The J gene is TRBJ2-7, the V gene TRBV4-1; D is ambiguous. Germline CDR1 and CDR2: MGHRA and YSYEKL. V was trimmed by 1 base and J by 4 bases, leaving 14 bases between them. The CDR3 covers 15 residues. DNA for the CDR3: TGCGCCAGCAGCCAAGGTTCAAACGGCGGATACGAGCAGTACTTC. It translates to CASSQGSNGGYEQYF.

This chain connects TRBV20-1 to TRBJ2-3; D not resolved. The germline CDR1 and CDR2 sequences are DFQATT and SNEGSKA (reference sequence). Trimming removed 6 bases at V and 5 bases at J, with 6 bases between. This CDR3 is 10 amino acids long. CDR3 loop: CSAERDTQYF. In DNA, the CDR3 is TGCAGTGCAGAGCGAGATACGCAGTATTTT.

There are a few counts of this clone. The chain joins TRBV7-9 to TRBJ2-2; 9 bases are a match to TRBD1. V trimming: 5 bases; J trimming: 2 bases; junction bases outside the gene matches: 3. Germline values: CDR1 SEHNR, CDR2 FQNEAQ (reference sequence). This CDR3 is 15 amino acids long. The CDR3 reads CASSRTGVNTGELFF. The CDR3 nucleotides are TGTGCCAGCAGCCGGACAGGGGTTAACACCGGGGAGCTGTTTTTT.

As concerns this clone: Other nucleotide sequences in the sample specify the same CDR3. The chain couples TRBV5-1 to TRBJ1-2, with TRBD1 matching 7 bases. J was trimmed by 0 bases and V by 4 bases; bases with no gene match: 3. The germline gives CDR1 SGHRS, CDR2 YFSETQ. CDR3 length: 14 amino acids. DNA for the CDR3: TGCGCCAGCAGCCCCGGGACAGCTAACTATGGCTACACCTTC. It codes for CASSPGTANYGYTF.

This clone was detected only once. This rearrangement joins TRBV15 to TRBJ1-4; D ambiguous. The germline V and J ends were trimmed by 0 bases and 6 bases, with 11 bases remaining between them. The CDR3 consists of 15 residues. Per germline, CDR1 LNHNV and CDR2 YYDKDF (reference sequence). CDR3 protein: CATSRDKGVDEKLFF. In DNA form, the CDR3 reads TGTGCCACCAGCAGAGACAAAGGAGTGGATGAAAAACTGTTTTTT. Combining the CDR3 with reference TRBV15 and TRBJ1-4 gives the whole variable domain DAMVIQNPRYQVTQFGKPVTLSCSQTLNHNVMYWYQQKSSQAPKLLFHYYDKDFNNEADTPDNFQSRRPNTSFCFLDIRSPGLGDTAMYLCATSRDKGVDEKLFFGSGTQLSVL.

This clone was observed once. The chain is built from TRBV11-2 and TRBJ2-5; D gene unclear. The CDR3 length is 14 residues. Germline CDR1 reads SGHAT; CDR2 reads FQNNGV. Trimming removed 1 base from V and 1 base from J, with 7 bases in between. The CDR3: CASSLASSQETQYF. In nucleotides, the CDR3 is TGTGCCAGCAGCTTAGCCTCTTCCCAAGAGACCCAGTACTTC.

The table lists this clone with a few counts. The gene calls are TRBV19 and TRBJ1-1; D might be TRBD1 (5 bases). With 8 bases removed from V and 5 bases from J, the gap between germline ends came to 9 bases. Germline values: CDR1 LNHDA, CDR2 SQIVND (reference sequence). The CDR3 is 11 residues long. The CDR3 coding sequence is TGTGCCAGTGGGGGAGGAACTGAAGCTTTCTTT. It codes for CASGGGTEAFF.

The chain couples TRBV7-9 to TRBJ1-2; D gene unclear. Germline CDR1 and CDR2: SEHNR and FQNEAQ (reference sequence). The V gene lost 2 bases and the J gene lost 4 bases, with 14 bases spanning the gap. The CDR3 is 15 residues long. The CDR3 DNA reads TGTGCCAGCAGCTTATCACAGAGCTTCTTCTATGGCTACACCTTC. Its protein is CASSLSQSFFYGYTF. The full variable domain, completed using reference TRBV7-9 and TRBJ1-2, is DTGVSQNPRHKITKRGQNVTFRCDPISEHNRLYWYRQTLGQGPEFLTYFQNEAQLEKSRLLSDRFSAERPKGSFSTLEIQRTEQGDSAMYLCASSLSQSFFYGYTFGSGTRLTVV.

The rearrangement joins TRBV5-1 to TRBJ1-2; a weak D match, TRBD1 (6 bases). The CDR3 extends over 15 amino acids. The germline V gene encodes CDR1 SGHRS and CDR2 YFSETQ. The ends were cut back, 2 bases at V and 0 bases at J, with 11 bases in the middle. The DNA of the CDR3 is TGCGCCAGCAGCTTAGGGAGGGGGGCTAACTATGGCTACACCTTC. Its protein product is CASSLGRGANYGYTF.

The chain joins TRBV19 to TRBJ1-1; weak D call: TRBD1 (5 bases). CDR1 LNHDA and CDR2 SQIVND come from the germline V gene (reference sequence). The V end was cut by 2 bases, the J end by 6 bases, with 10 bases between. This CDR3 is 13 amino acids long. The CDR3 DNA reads TGTGCCAGTAGTATAAGCAGGGTTGCTGAAGCTTTCTTT. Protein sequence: CASSISRVAEAFF.

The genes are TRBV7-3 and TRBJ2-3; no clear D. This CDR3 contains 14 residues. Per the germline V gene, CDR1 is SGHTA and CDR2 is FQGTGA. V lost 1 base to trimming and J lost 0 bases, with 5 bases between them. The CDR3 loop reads CASSLSLSTDTQYF. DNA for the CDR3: TGTGCCAGCAGCTTAAGTCTTAGCACAGATACGCAGTATTTT.

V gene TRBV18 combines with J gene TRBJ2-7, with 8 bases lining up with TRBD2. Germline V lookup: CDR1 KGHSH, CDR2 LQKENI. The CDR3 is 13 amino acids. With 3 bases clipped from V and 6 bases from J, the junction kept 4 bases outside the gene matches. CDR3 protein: CASSPEREGEQYF. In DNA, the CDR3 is TGTGCCAGCTCACCGGAACGGGAGGGCGAGCAGTACTTC. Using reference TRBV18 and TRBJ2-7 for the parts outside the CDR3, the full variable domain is NAGVMQNPRHLVRRRGQEARLRCSPMKGHSHVYWYRQLPEEGLKFMVYLQKENIIDESGMPKERFSAEFPKEGPSILRIQQVVRGDSAAYFCASSPEREGEQYFGPGTRLTVT.

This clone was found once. The DNA of the CDR3 is TGTGCCAGCAGCGCTAGGGGGGACAGGGCCCACAATGAGCAGTTCTTC. Translated, it gives CASSARGDRAHNEQFF. The rearrangement uses TRBV9 and TRBJ2-1, with TRBD1 identical over 9 bases. There are 16 residues in the CDR3. Germline V gene lookup returns CDR1 SGDLS and CDR2 YYNGEE. V dropped 3 bases and J dropped 5; count of bases not matched to a gene: 9.

In nucleotides, the CDR3 is TGTGCCAGTAGCCTGCGGCGGGAGATTCTCTACGAGCAGTACTTC. This codes for CASSLRREILYEQYF. The V call is TRBV19, the J call TRBJ2-7; 7 bases agree with TRBD2. The CDR3 runs to 15 residues. Germline V gene sequence: CDR1 LNHDA, CDR2 SQIVND (reference sequence). The ends lost 6 bases at V and 3 bases at J; junction bases unmatched: 11.

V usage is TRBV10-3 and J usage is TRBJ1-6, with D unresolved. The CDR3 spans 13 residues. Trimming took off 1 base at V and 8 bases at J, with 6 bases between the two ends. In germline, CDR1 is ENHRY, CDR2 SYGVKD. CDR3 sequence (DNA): TGTGCCATCAGTGAGTACCCAGATTCACCCCTCCACTTT. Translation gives CAISEYPDSPLHF.

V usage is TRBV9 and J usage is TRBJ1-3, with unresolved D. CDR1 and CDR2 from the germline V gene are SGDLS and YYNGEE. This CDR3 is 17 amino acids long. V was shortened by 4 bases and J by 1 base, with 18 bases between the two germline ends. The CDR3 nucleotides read TGTGCCAGCAGCTTCAACCCCGGCAGGATTTCTGGAAACACCATATATTTT. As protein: CASSFNPGRISGNTIYF.

In DNA form, the CDR3 reads TGTGCCAGCAGTTCCTCAGAGGCAGGGACTAACTATGGCTACACCTTC. Residues: CASSSSEAGTNYGYTF. J is TRBJ1-2 and V is TRBV28; D is possibly TRBD1 (5 bases). The length of the CDR3 is 16 residues. Germline assignment: CDR1 MDHEN and CDR2 SYDVKM. V lost 4 bases to trimming and J lost 0 bases, with 15 bases between them.